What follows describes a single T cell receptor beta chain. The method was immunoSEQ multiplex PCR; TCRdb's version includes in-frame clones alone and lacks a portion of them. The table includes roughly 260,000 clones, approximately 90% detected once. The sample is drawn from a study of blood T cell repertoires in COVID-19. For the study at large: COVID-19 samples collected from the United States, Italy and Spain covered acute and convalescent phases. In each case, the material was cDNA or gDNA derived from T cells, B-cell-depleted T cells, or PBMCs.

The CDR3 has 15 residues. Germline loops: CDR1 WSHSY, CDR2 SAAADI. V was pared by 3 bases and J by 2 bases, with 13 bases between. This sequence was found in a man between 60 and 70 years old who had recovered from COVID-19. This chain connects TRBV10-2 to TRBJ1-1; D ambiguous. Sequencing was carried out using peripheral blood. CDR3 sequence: CASSDREKVNTEAFF. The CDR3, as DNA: TGCGCCAGCAGTGATCGGGAGAAAGTAAACACTGAAGCTTTCTTT.